This T cell receptor beta chain emerged from a study of T cells in Graves' hyperthyroidism and ophthalmopathy. The wider study: Peripheral blood draws took place at initial diagnosis, ahead of any treatment. General observations from the study: Ophthalmopathy, which appeared later, was predicted by the model a median roughly 6.6 months before onset.

RNA transcripts gave rise to amplified TCR beta CDR3 regions. HTBI primers were used for first-round RT-PCR of the TCR CDR3. In TCRdb, the multiplex PCR reads were re-called with MiXCR into one record per CDR3 protein. The sample has more than 350,000 distinct CDR3 sequences; 15% are singletons. Lactation, pregnancy, other autoimmune disease or uncontrolled infection led to exclusion of patients. This clonotype was found a few times. The target antigen is unknown. The receptor comes from a woman in her sixties or seventies with Graves' ophthalmopathy. The sample taken for sequencing was blood.

DNA for the CDR3: TGTGCCAGTAGCGGACAGGGCCTTTCTGAGCAGTTCTTC. Residues: CASSGQGLSEQFF. The genes are TRBV19 and TRBJ2-1, with 8 bases lining up with TRBD1. This CDR3 comprises 13 residues. Looked up from germline, CDR1 is LNHDA and CDR2 is SQIVND (reference sequence). After removal of 6 bases from V and 9 bases from J, the junction contained 7 bases not matched to a gene. The full variable domain, in which reference TRBV19 and TRBJ2-1 provide the parts outside the CDR3, is DGGITQSPKYLFRKEGQNVTLSCEQNLNHDAMYWYRQDPGQGLRLIYYSQIVNDFQKGDIAEGYSVSREKKESFPLTVTSAQKNPTAFYLCASSGQGLSEQFFGPGTRLTVL.